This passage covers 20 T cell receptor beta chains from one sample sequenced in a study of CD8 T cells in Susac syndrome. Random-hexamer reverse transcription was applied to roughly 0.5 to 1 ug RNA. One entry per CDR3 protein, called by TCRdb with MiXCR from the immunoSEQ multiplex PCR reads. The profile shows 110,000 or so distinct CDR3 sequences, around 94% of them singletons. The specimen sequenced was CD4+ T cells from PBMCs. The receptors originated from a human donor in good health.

The CDR3 region has the DNA TGTGCCAGCCGACGGACTAGCGAGAAAAACATTCAGTACTTC. Protein sequence: CASRRTSEKNIQYF. The V gene is TRBV12-3 or TRBV12-4, the J gene TRBJ2-4; 9 bases map to TRBD2. The CDR3 has 14 amino acids. Losses at the gene ends were 8 bases for V and 4 bases for J; bases not matched to a gene: 6.

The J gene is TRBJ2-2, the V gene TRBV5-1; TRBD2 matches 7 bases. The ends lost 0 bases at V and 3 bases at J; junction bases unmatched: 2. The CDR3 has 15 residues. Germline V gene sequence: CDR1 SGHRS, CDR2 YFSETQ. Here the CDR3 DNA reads TGCGCCAGCAGCTTGGTGCTAGCGGACACCGGGGAGCTGTTTTTT. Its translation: CASSLVLADTGELFF. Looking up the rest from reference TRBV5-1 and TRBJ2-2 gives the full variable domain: KAGVTQTPRYLIKTRGQQVTLSCSPISGHRSVSWYQQTPGQGLQFLFEYFSETQRNKGNFPGRFSGRQFSNSRSEMNVSTLELGDSALYLCASSLVLADTGELFFGEGSRLTVL.

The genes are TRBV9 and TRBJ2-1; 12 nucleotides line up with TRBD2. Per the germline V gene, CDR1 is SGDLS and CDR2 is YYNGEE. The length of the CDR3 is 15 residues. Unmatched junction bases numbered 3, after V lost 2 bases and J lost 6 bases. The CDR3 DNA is TGTGCCAGCAGCGTGACTAGCGGGAGCTCCAATGAGCAGTTCTTC. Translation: CASSVTSGSSNEQFF.

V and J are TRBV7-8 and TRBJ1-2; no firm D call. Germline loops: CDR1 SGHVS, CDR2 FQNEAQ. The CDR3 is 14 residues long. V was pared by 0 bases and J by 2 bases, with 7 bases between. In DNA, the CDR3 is TGTGCCAGCAGCTTAGCGGCACAGAACTATGGCTACACCTTC. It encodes CASSLAAQNYGYTF.

CDR3 amino acids: CASSPGPEGGYTF. As DNA, the CDR3 is TGTGCCAGCAGCCCCGGGCCGGAGGGTGGCTACACCTTC. The rearrangement uses TRBV7-8 and TRBJ1-2; D call uncertain. The CDR3 totals 13 residues. CDR1 is SGHVS, CDR2 FQNEAQ, per germline. Trimming took 5 bases from V and 7 from J, leaving 14 bases between them.

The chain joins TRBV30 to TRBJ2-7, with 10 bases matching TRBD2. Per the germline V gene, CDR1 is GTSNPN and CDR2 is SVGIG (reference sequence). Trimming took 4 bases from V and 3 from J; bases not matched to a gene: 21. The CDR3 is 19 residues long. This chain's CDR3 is CAWNIPRSGRVRNFYEQYF. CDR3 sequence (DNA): TGTGCCTGGAACATACCTCGGAGCGGGAGGGTCCGGAACTTCTACGAGCAGTACTTC.

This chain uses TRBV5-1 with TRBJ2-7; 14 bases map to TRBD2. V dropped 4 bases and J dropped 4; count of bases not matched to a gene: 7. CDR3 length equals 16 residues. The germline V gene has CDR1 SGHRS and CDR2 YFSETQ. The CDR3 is CASSSGTSGSKYEQYF. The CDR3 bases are TGCGCCAGCAGCAGTGGGACTAGCGGGAGTAAATACGAGCAGTACTTC.

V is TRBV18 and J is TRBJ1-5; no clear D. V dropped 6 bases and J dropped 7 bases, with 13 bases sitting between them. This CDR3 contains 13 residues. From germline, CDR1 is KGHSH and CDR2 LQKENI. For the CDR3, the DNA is TGTGCCAGCTCCAGCGGGTCGACGCAGCCCCAGCATTTT. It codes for CASSSGSTQPQHF. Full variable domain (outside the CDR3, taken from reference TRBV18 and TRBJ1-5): NAGVMQNPRHLVRRRGQEARLRCSPMKGHSHVYWYRQLPEEGLKFMVYLQKENIIDESGMPKERFSAEFPKEGPSILRIQQVVRGDSAAYFCASSSGSTQPQHFGDGTRLSIL.

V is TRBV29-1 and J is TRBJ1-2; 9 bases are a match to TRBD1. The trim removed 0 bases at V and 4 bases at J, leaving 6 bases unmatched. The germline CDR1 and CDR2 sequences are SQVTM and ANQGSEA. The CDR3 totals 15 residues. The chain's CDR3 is CSVEDPTGGFYGYTF. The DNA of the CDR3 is TGCAGCGTTGAAGATCCCACAGGGGGCTTCTATGGCTACACCTTC.

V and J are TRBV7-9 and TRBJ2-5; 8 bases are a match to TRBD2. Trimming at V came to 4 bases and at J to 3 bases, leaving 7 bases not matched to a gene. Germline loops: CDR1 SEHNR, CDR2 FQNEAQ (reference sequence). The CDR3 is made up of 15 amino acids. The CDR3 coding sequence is TGTGCCAGCAGCTCGGTAGCGGGAACGGAAGAGACCCAGTACTTC. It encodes CASSSVAGTEETQYF.

The DNA of the CDR3 is TGTGCCAGCAGCTTAGCCATGTCGGTGGATACGCAGTATTTT. Translation gives CASSLAMSVDTQYF. The rearrangement joins TRBV7-2 to TRBJ2-3; D remains unclear. This CDR3 is 14 amino acids long. The V end was cut by 0 bases, the J end by 6 bases, with 10 bases between. Per germline, CDR1 SGHTA and CDR2 FQGNSA.

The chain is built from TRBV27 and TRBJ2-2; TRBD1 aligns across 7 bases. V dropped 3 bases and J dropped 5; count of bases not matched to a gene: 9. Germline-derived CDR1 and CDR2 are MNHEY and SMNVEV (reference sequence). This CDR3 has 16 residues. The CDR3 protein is CASSFRWTGATGELFF. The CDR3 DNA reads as TGTGCCAGCAGTTTTCGCTGGACAGGAGCAACCGGGGAGCTGTTTTTT.

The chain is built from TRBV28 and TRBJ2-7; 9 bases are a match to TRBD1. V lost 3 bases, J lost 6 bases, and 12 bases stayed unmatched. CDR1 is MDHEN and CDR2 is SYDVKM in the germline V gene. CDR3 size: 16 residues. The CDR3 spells CASSLVLGTGISEQYF. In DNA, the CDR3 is TGTGCCAGCAGTTTGGTGTTGGGGACAGGGATCTCCGAGCAGTACTTC.

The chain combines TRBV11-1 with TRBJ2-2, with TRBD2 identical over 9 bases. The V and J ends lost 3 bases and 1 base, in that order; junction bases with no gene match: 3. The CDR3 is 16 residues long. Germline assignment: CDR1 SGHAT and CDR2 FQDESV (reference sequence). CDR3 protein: CASSFPSGMNTGELFF. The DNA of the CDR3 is TGTGCCAGCAGCTTTCCTAGCGGGATGAACACCGGGGAGCTGTTTTTT. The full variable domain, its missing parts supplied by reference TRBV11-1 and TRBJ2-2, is EAEVAQSPRYKITEKSQAVAFWCDPISGHATLYWYRQILGQGPELLVQFQDESVVDDSQLPKDRFSAERLKGVDSTLKIQPAELGDSAMYLCASSFPSGMNTGELFFGEGSRLTVL.

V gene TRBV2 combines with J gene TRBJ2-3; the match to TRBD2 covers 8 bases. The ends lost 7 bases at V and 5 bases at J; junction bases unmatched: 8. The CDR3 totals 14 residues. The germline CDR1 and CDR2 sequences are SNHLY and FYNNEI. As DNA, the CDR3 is TGTGCCAGCACGCCGTCGGGAGGGCAAGATACGCAGTATTTT. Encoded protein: CASTPSGGQDTQYF.

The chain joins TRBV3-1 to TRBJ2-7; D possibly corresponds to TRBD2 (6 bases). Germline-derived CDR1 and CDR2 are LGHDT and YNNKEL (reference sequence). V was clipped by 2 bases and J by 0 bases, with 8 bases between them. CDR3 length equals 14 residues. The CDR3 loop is CASSQPGSSYEQYF. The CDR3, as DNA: TGTGCCAGCAGCCAACCCGGGAGCTCCTACGAGCAGTACTTC.

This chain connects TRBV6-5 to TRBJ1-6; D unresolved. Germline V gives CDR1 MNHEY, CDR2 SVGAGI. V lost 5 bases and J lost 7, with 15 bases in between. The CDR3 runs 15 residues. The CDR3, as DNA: TGTGCCAGCAGTCCCCCACGGGGTAACAATTCACCCCTCCACTTT. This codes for CASSPPRGNNSPLHF.

The CDR3 region is CASSPPSHEQFF. The CDR3 DNA reads TGCGCCAGCAGCCCCCCAAGTCATGAGCAGTTCTTC. The chain carries TRBV4-3 and TRBJ2-1; no reliable D call. The CDR3 totals 12 residues. Germline V gene data show CDR1 as LGHNA and CDR2 as YSLEER. V lost 4 bases and J 8 bases, leaving 9 bases between the germline ends.

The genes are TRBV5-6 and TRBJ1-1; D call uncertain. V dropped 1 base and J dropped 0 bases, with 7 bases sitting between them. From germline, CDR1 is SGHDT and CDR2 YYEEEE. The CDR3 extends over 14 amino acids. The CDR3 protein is CASSLSLLNTEAFF. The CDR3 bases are TGTGCCAGCAGCTTGAGTCTCCTGAACACTGAAGCTTTCTTT.

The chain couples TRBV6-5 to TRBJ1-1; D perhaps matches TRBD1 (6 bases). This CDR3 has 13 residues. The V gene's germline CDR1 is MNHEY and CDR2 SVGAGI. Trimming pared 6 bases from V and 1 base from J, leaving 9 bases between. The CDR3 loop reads CASSRGPNTEAFF. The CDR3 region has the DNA TGTGCCAGCAGCAGGGGCCCGAACACTGAAGCTTTCTTT.